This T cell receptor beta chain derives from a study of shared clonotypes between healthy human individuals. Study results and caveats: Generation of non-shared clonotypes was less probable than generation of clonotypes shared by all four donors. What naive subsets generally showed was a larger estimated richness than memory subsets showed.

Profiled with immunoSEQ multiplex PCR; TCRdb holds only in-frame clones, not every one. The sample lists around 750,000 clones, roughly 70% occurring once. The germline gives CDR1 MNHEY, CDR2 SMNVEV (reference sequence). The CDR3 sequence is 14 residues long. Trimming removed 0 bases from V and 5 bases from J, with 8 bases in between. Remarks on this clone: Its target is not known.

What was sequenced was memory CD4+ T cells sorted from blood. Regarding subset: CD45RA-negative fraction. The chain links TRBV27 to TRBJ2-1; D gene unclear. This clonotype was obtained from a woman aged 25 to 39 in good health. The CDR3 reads CASSLSAGNNEQFF. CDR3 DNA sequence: TGTGCCAGCAGTTTATCAGCAGGCAACAATGAGCAGTTCTTC.